The present T cell receptor beta chain was sequenced within a study of T cell changes during pregnancy in multiple sclerosis (dated by TCRdb to between 2018 and 2021). In the study overall: In women with multiple sclerosis, the researchers looked at how the T cell repertoire shifted as pregnancy progressed.

The CDR3 goes from the cysteine to the phenylalanine over 15 residues. Only the CDR3 part of the read is kept: 45 bases, read in frame from the first base. CDR1 MNHNS and CDR2 SASEGT were looked up in the germline V gene. The V end gives up 6 bases and the J end 2 bases, leaving 6 bases in the junction not matched to a gene. Note on this clone: Its cognate antigen has yet to be identified. Base-call qualities are not available, and no considerably larger clone is one nucleotide away.

The library was built by means of the immunoSEQ multiplex PCR assay. TCRdb provides this immuneACCESS table in a form limited to in-frame rearrangements. Some clones are lacking; in checked studies, under half of them reflect an unresolved V gene, and why the rest are absent is not known. In this sample the table shows about 46,000 clones, more than 90% of which occur a single time. The ten most abundant clones make up around 8.1% of the sample. This clonotype originated in a female donor with multiple sclerosis, enrolled in a pregnancy study. Recombination linked TRBV6-1 to TRBJ1-3; 8 central bases correspond to TRBD1. The source was CD8+ T cells from peripheral blood mononuclear cells, collected after pregnancy. The CDR3 has the sequence CASRADRGPGNTIYF. The base sequence is TGTGCCAGCAGGGCAGACAGGGGCCCTGGAAACACCATATATTTT.